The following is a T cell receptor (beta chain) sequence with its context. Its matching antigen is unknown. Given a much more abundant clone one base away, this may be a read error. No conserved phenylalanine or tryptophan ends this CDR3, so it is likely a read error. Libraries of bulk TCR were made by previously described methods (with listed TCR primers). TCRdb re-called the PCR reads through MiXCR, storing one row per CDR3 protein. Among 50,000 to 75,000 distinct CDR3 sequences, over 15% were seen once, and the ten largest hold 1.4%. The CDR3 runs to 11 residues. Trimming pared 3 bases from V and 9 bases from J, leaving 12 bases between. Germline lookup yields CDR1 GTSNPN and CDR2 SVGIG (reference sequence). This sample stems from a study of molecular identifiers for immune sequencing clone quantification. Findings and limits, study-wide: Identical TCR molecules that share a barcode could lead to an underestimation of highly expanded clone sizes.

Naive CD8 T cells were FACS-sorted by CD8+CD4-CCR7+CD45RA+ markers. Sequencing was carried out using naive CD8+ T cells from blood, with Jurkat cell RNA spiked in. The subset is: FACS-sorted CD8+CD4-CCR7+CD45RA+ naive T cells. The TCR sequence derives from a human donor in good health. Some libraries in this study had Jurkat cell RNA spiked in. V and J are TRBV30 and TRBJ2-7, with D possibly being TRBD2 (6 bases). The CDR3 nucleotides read TGTGCCTGGAGGTCACTAGCTGGGCAGTACCTC. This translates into CAWRSLAGQYL.